The source of this T cell receptor (beta chain) is a study of early T cells in non-severe SARS-CoV-2 infection. Study context: Sequencing used unsorted whole-blood bulk RNA, so chains lack pairing.

Individually, cDNA molecules had unique molecular identifiers attached to them. TCRdb reanalysed the 5' RACE reads using MiXCR and keeps one entry per CDR3 protein. The table has 70,000 to 75,000 distinct CDR3 sequences, 9.5% to 15% seen once. CDR3 length equals 15 residues. From germline, CDR1 is ENHRY and CDR2 SYGVKD. Trimming cost V 5 bases and J 5 bases; bases outside gene matches: 3. The rearrangement uses TRBV10-3 and TRBJ2-1; TRBD2 matches at 13 bases. The sample taken for sequencing was whole blood. The receptor comes from an adult who was a healthcare worker with PCR-confirmed SARS-CoV-2 infection or an uninfected control (not recorded which). Here the CDR3 reads CAISPGLAGDNEQFF. As DNA, the CDR3 is TGTGCCATCAGTCCCGGACTAGCGGGAGACAATGAGCAGTTCTTC.